These T cell receptor beta chains were read from a single sample in a study of cytomegalovirus exposure and HLA in healthy donors. The protocol was immunoSEQ multiplex PCR, while the TCRdb copy is restricted to in-frame clones and leaves out a portion. Here the sample spans 130,000 to 150,000 clones, 60% to 85% being singletons. The sample taken for sequencing was PBMCs. Receptor source: a middle-aged woman in good health and CMV-seropositive. CDR3s include the opening cysteine and the closing phenylalanine or tryptophan. The D gene is left open where the match is weak. Expanded clones are given a class, and other clones once, few, many or no size at all.

size: .
V: TRBV5-1
D: TRBD2
J: TRBJ2-1
CDR3: CASSLGGGAGEQFF
DNA: TGCGCCAGCAGCTTGGGCGGGGGGGCCGGTGAGCAGTTCTTC

size: .
V: TRBV7-9
D: .
J: TRBJ2-6
CDR3: CASSLRTAGSGANVLTF
DNA: TGTGCCAGCAGCCTAAGAACTGCAGGATCTGGGGCCAACGTCCTGACTTTC

size: .
V: TRBV12-5
D: .
J: TRBJ1-5
CDR3: CASGLSHRPLGVSNQPQHF
DNA: TGTGCTAGTGGTTTGAGCCACAGGCCCCTTGGGGTGAGCAATCAGCCCCAGCATTTT

size: .
V: TRBV7-2
D: TRBD2
J: TRBJ2-1
CDR3: CASRSPGLAGVSEQFF
DNA: TGTGCCAGCAGGAGCCCGGGACTAGCGGGGGTAAGCGAGCAGTTCTTC

size: .
V: TRBV12-5
D: TRBD1
J: TRBJ1-5
CDR3: CASGWAGQGNSNQPQHF
DNA: TGTGCTAGTGGTTGGGCGGGACAGGGAAATAGCAATCAGCCCCAGCATTTT

size: .
V: TRBV5-1
D: .
J: TRBJ1-2
CDR3: CASSLAGESYTF
DNA: TGCGCCAGCAGCTTGGCTGGTGAGAGCTACACCTTC

size: .
V: TRBV5-1
D: TRBD1
J: TRBJ2-7
CDR3: CASSPRDSHYEQYF
DNA: TGCGCCAGCAGCCCACGGGACAGCCACTACGAGCAGTACTTC

size: .
V: TRBV13
D: TRBD1
J: TRBJ2-5
CDR3: CASSLRVKGGGETQYF
DNA: TGTGCCAGCAGCTTACGAGTAAAAGGGGGCGGAGAGACCCAGTACTTC

size: .
V: TRBV7-2
D: TRBD1
J: TRBJ1-2
CDR3: CASSSGTGLDGYTF
DNA: TGTGCCAGCAGCTCCGGGACAGGGTTAGACGGCTACACCTTC

size: .
V: TRBV5-4
D: TRBD1
J: TRBJ1-1
CDR3: CASSWGQGANSDTEAFF
DNA: TGTGCCAGCAGCTGGGGCCAGGGGGCGAATTCCGACACTGAAGCTTTCTTT

size: .
V: TRBV7-2
D: TRBD1
J: TRBJ1-5
CDR3: CASSPGGSLDQPQHF
DNA: TGTGCCAGCAGTCCAGGGGGCAGCCTGGATCAGCCCCAGCATTTT

size: .
V: TRBV5-4
D: TRBD1
J: TRBJ1-4
CDR3: CASSLAGGQLNEKLFF
DNA: TGTGCCAGCAGCTTGGCCGGGGGACAGCTTAATGAAAAACTGTTTTTT

size: .
V: TRBV5-4
D: TRBD1
J: TRBJ1-2
CDR3: CASSLQGVGYTF
DNA: TGTGCCAGCAGCTTACAGGGGGTCGGCTACACCTTC

size: .
V: TRBV7-3
D: TRBD1
J: TRBJ1-6
CDR3: CASSSGQYSSPLHF
DNA: TGTGCCAGCAGCTCGGGACAGTACTCTTCACCCCTCCACTTT

size: .
V: TRBV30
D: .
J: TRBJ1-1
CDR3: CAWRVPGMNTEAFF
DNA: TGTGCCTGGAGGGTACCCGGTATGAACACTGAAGCTTTCTTT

size: once
V: TRBV9
D: .
J: TRBJ2-5
CDR3: CASSVVGEQTQYF
DNA: TGTGCCAGCAGCGTAGTGGGAGAACAGACCCAGTACTTC

size: .
V: TRBV28
D: .
J: TRBJ1-1
CDR3: CASSLRLDSATEAFF
DNA: TGTGCCAGCAGTTTAAGACTGGATTCGGCCACTGAAGCTTTCTTT

size: .
V: TRBV5-1
D: .
J: TRBJ1-1
CDR3: CASSLNPGRSEAFF
DNA: TGCGCCAGCAGCTTGAATCCGGGTCGGTCCGAAGCTTTCTTT

size: .
V: TRBV7-3
D: TRBD2
J: TRBJ2-3
CDR3: CASSLRAGDRGDTQYF
DNA: TGTGCCAGCAGCTTAAGGGCGGGGGACCGGGGAGATACGCAGTATTTT

size: .
V: TRBV5-1
D: .
J: TRBJ1-2
CDR3: CASSLDGRGYGYTF
DNA: TGCGCCAGCAGCTTGGATGGACGGGGCTATGGCTACACCTTC

size: .
V: TRBV28
D: .
J: TRBJ1-6
CDR3: CASTTNSPLHF
DNA: TGTGCCAGCACCACAAATTCACCCCTCCACTTT

size: .
V: TRBV10-3
D: TRBD1
J: TRBJ2-2
CDR3: CAIRERTGENTGELFF
DNA: TGTGCCATCAGGGAACGGACAGGGGAGAACACCGGGGAGCTGTTTTTT

size: few
V: TRBV30
D: .
J: TRBJ1-5
CDR3: CAWSLDYGNQPQHF
DNA: TGTGCCTGGAGCCTAGATTATGGCAATCAGCCCCAGCATTTT

size: .
V: TRBV2
D: TRBD1
J: TRBJ2-7
CDR3: CASSGQGLDEQYF
DNA: TGTGCCAGCAGTGGACAGGGGCTCGACGAGCAGTACTTC

size: .
V: TRBV7-3
D: .
J: TRBJ1-6
CDR3: CASSSGGPDGSLHF
DNA: TGTGCCAGCAGCTCCGGGGGTCCGGATGGTTCCCTCCACTTT

size: .
V: TRBV6-1
D: TRBD1
J: TRBJ1-4
CDR3: CASMLGQVRYEKLFF
DNA: TGTGCCAGCATGCTAGGACAGGTCCGATACGAAAAACTGTTTTTT

size: .
V: TRBV6-6
D: .
J: TRBJ1-4
CDR3: CASWAPGGTGNEKLFF
DNA: TGTGCCAGCTGGGCGCCCGGGGGGACGGGGAATGAAAAACTGTTTTTT

size: .
V: TRBV6-5
D: .
J: TRBJ1-3
CDR3: CASRENRISGNTIYF
DNA: TGTGCCAGCAGGGAAAACAGGATCTCTGGAAACACCATATATTTT

size: .
V: TRBV11-2
D: .
J: TRBJ2-3
CDR3: CASSTTGVGTDTQYF
DNA: TGTGCCAGCAGTACGACGGGGGTGGGCACAGATACGCAGTATTTT

size: .
V: TRBV2
D: TRBD1
J: TRBJ2-2
CDR3: CASSADRSTGELFF
DNA: TGTGCCAGCAGCGCGGACAGGAGCACCGGGGAGCTGTTTTTT

size: .
V: TRBV7-6
D: TRBD2
J: TRBJ2-7
CDR3: CASSLGLAGGNYEQYF
DNA: TGTGCCAGCAGCTTAGGGCTAGCGGGGGGGAACTACGAGCAGTACTTC

size: .
V: TRBV18
D: TRBD2
J: TRBJ2-1
CDR3: CASSPFSGGAYTDEQFF
DNA: TGTGCCAGCTCACCGTTCAGCGGGGGGGCCTATACGGATGAGCAGTTCTTC

size: .
V: TRBV28
D: TRBD1
J: TRBJ1-2
CDR3: CASRPDRGAYGYTF
DNA: TGTGCCAGCAGGCCGGACAGGGGGGCGTATGGCTACACCTTC

size: .
V: TRBV30
D: .
J: TRBJ2-1
CDR3: CAWSGDGGLGKQFF
DNA: TGTGCCTGGAGTGGAGACGGGGGGCTAGGAAAGCAGTTCTTC

size: .
V: TRBV2
D: TRBD2
J: TRBJ2-1
CDR3: CASSSGGEGNEQFF
DNA: TGTGCCAGCAGTTCGGGGGGGGAAGGCAATGAGCAGTTCTTC

size: .
V: TRBV30
D: .
J: TRBJ1-2
CDR3: CAWSVLNSYYGYTF
DNA: TGTGCCTGGAGTGTACTGAACAGCTACTATGGCTACACCTTC

size: .
V: TRBV10-1
D: .
J: TRBJ2-1
CDR3: CASSLNLYNEQFF
DNA: TGCGCCAGCAGCCTAAACTTATACAATGAGCAGTTCTTC

size: .
V: TRBV5-4
D: .
J: TRBJ2-7
CDR3: CASSSGVSYEQYF
DNA: TGTGCCAGCAGCTCGGGAGTCTCCTACGAGCAGTACTTC

size: .
V: TRBV10-3
D: TRBD2
J: TRBJ2-7
CDR3: CAISDQRSGASYEQYF
DNA: TGTGCCATCAGTGACCAGAGGAGCGGGGCATCCTACGAGCAGTACTTC

size: .
V: TRBV11-3
D: .
J: TRBJ2-1
CDR3: CASSLDTRGLLEEQFF
DNA: TGTGCCAGCAGCTTAGATACCCGGGGATTACTGGAAGAGCAGTTCTTC

size: .
V: TRBV19
D: TRBD2
J: TRBJ2-2
CDR3: CASRDQARGVITGELFF
DNA: TGTGCCAGTAGGGACCAGGCCCGGGGGGTAATCACCGGGGAGCTGTTTTTT

size: few
V: TRBV5-5
D: .
J: TRBJ2-7
CDR3: CASQGSYEQYF
DNA: TGTGCCAGCCAGGGGAGCTACGAGCAGTACTTC

size: .
V: TRBV5-1
D: .
J: TRBJ2-3
CDR3: CASSLAGEDTQYF
DNA: TGCGCCAGCAGCTTGGCGGGTGAAGATACGCAGTATTTT